Listed here is a single T cell receptor (beta chain). This specimen belongs to a study of blood T cell repertoires in COVID-19. Study information: Sample material is recorded as cDNA or gDNA derived from T cells, B-cell-depleted T cells, or PBMCs.

Study processing details: Reference gene primer amplification yielded estimated nucleated cell counts. Method: immunoSEQ multiplex PCR; TCRdb's copy keeps in-frame clones and lacks some. For V, J and clone size, that table is used; D and trimming come from the DNA. Of over 30,000 clones in the sample, 85% to 90% were seen once. Trimming removed 6 bases from V and 2 bases from J, with 12 bases in between. This CDR3 comprises 15 residues. Germline V gives CDR1 KGHDR, CDR2 SFDVKD. This rearrangement joins TRBV24-1 to TRBJ2-2, with a tentative D call TRBD1 (6 bases). The sequence came from a man older than 75 with active COVID-19. The specimen was peripheral blood. CDR3 sequence: CATSHLGHNTGELFF. The CDR3 DNA sequence: TGTGCCACCAGTCACTTGGGACATAACACCGGGGAGCTGTTTTTT.